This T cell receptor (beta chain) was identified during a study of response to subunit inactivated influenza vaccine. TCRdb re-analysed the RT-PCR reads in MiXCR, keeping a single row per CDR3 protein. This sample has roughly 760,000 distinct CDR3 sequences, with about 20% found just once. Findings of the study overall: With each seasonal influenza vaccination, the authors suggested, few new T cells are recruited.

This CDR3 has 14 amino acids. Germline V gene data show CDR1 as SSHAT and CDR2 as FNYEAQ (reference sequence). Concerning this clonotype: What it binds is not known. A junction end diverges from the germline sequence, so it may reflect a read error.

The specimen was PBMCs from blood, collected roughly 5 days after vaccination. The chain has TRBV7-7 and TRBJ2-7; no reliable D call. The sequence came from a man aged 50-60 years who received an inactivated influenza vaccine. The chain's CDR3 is CASSLVLGVHEQYF. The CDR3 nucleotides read TGTGCTAGCAGCTTAGTTCTGGGCGTCCACGAGCAGTACTTC.